This T cell receptor beta chain was observed in a study of cytomegalovirus exposure and HLA in healthy donors. The study ran its PCR with 60 Vbeta and 13 Jbeta primers. The repertoire was sequenced with immunoSEQ multiplex PCR; TCRdb's copy has only in-frame clones and lacks some. Here the sample spans 70,000 to 80,000 clones, roughly 82% being singletons. V trimming: 0 bases; J trimming: 3 bases; junction bases outside the gene matches: 8. The CDR3 sequence is 17 residues long. From germline, CDR1 is LNHDA and CDR2 SQIVND (reference sequence). The material sequenced was PBMCs. The chain recombines TRBV19 with TRBJ1-1; 9 bases are a match to TRBD1. The sequence was collected from a man younger than 35 in good health and CMV-seronegative. In nucleotides, the CDR3 is TGTGCCAGTAGTATAGATCGGGTGACAGGGGGACACACTGAAGCTTTCTTT. The encoded protein is CASSIDRVTGGHTEAFF.